In its sample, the clone carrying this TCR beta chain was seen a few times. Method: immunoSEQ multiplex PCR; TCRdb's copy keeps in-frame clones and lacks some. The sample records some 64,000 clones, 90% being singletons. The sample is drawn from a study of control samples from healthy donors and cancer patients. The CDR3 spans 15 residues. The germline gives CDR1 LNHDA, CDR2 SQIVND (reference sequence). The V gene lost 7 bases and the J gene lost 4 bases, with 16 bases spanning the gap. The clonotype originates from a woman aged 45-65 years with colorectal cancer. Sequenced material: PBMCs. J is TRBJ1-4 and V is TRBV19, with unresolved D. The CDR3 sequence: CASNSQRVLNEKLFF. CDR3 DNA sequence: TGTGCCAGTAACTCACAGCGGGTACTTAATGAAAAACTGTTTTTT.